This T cell receptor beta chain was recorded in a study of T cell clones after liver transplantation. For the study at large: Tolerant meant at least one year fully off immunosuppression without liver enzymes above twice normal. Whole-study results and caveats: Graft donor-reactive T cells may have migrated into the graft rather than being deleted. Compared with third party-reactive sequences, donor-reactive ones declined more, independent of withdrawal success.

CD3+CD4+ and CD3+CD8+ cells were FACS-sorted from thawed unstimulated PBMCs. Germline-derived CDR1 and CDR2 are SNHLY and FYNNEI. The CDR3 covers 11 residues. Trimming shortened V by 6 bases and J by 6 bases, and 5 bases separated the two germline ends. Profiling relied on immunoSEQ multiplex PCR, and the TCRdb table lists in-frame clones only, not all of them. The table shows over 50,000 clones, with approximately 84% occurring only once. This clone showed up just a few times. Its antigen is currently unknown. This TCR was recovered from a human donor who received a liver transplant. The chain uses TRBV2 and TRBJ2-2; D not resolved. The source material was CD4+ T cells from blood, sampled before liver transplant. The CDR3 DNA reads as TGTGCCAGCAGGGTGGCCGGGGAGCTGTTTTTT. Translated, it gives CASRVAGELFF.